The source of this T cell receptor (beta chain) is a study of cytomegalovirus exposure and HLA in healthy donors. Study-wide context: Drawn from HLA-typed donors, roughly 87 million unique TCRs were held in an early data release. Study findings and constraints: In vitro testing confirmed a few CMV-associated chains as specific for CMV antigens. Highly shared sequence variants in one cluster were likely a sequencing artifact. Earlier findings revealed that most TCR beta V segments proved productive either about 90% or about 30% of the time.

The CDR3 runs to 16 residues. Germline CDR1 is SGHTA and CDR2 is FQGTGA. The V end lost 0 bases, the J end lost 2 bases, and 14 bases lay between the germline ends. The count of this clone is one. The antigen remains unidentified. Both 60 Vbeta primers and 13 Jbeta primers went into the PCR. Data came from immunoSEQ multiplex PCR; TCRdb stores just in-frame clones and leaves some out. The data contain hundreds of thousands of clones, about 80% of them singletons. The specimen sequenced was PBMCs. The TCR was taken from a man between 18 and 29 years old in good health and CMV-seronegative. V and J are TRBV7-3 and TRBJ2-7, with D possibly being TRBD1 (6 bases). The CDR3 DNA sequence: TGTGCCAGCAGCTTAACGGGGGCAGGCCAAGCCTACGAGCAGTACTTC. Protein sequence: CASSLTGAGQAYEQYF.